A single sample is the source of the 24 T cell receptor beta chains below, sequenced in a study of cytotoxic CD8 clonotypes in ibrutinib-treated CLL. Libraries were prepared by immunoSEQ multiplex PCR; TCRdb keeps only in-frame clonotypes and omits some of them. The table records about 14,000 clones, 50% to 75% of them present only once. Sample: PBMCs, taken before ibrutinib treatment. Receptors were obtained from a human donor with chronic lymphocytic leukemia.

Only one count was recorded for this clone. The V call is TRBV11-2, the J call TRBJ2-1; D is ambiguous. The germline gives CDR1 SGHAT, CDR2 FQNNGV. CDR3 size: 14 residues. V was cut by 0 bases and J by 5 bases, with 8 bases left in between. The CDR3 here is CASSLEYSNNEQFF. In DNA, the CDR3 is TGTGCCAGCAGCTTAGAGTATTCAAACAATGAGCAGTTCTTC.

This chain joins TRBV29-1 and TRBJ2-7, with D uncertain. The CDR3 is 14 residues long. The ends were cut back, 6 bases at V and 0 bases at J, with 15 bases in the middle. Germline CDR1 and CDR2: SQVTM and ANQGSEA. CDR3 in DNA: TGCAGCGTCCGCCCGCCGGACCTCTCCTACGAGCAGTACTTC. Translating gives CSVRPPDLSYEQYF.

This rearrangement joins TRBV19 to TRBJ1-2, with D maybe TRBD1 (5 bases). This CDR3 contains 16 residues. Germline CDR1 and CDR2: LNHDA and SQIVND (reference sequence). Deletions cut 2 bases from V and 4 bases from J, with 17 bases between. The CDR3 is CASSISQGPPIYGYTF. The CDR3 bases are TGTGCCAGTAGTATATCGCAGGGCCCCCCCATCTATGGCTACACCTTC.

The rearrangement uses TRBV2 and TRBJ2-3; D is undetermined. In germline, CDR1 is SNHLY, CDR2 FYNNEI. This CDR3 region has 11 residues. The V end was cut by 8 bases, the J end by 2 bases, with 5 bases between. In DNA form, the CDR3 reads TGTGCCAGCGGTATCACAGATACGCAGTATTTT. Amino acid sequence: CASGITDTQYF.

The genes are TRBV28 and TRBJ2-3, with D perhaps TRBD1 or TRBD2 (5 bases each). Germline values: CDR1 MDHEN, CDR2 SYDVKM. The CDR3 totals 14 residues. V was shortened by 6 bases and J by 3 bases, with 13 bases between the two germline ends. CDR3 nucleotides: TGTGCCAGCAGGGGACCCCCAGTGACAGATACGCAGTATTTT. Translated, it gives CASRGPPVTDTQYF.

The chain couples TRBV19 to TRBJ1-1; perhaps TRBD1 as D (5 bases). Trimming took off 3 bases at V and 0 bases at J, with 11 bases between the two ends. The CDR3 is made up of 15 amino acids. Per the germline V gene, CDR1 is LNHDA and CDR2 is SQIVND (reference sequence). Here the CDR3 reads CASSIRGNMNTEAFF. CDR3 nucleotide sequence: TGTGCCAGTAGTATTAGGGGAAACATGAACACTGAAGCTTTCTTT.

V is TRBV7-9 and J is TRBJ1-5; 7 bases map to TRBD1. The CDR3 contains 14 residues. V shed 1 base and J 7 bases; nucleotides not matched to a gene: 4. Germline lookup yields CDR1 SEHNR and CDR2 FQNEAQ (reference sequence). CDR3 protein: CASSLGQGLQPQHF. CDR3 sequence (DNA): TGTGCCAGCAGCTTAGGACAGGGTTTGCAGCCCCAGCATTTT.

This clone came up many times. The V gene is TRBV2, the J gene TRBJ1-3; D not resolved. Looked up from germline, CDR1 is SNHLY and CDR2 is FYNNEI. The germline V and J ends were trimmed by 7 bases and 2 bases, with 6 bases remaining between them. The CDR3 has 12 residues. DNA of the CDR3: TGTGCCAGCACAATGACTGGAAACACCATATATTTT. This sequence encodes CASTMTGNTIYF.

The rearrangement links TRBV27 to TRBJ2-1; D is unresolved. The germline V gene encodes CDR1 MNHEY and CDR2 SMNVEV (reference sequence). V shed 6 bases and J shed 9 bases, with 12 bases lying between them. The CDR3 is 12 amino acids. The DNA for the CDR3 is TGTGCCAGCAGGAACCAGCCGAGTGAGCAGTTCTTC. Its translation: CASRNQPSEQFF.

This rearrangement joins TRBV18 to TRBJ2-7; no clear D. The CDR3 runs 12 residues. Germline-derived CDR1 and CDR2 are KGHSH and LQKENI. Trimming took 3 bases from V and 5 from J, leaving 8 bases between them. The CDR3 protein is CASSPEGNEQYF. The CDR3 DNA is TGTGCCAGCTCACCTGAAGGGAACGAGCAGTACTTC.

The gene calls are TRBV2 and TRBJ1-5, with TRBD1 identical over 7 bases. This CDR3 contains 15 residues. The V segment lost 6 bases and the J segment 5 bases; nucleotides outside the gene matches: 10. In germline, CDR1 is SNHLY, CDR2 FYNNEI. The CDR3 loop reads CASSRGTADDQPQHF. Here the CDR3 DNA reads TGTGCCAGCAGCAGAGGGACAGCGGACGATCAGCCCCAGCATTTT.

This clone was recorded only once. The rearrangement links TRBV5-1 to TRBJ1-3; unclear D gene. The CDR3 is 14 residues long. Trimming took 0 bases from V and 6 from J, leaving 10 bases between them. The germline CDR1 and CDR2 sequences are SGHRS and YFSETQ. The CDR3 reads CASSLDGEENTIYF. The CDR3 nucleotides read TGCGCCAGCAGCTTGGACGGGGAGGAAAACACCATATATTTT.

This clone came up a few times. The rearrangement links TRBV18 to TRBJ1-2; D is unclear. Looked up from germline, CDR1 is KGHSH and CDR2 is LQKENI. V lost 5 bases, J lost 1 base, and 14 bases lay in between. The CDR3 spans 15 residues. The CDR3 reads CASSDTELINYGYTF. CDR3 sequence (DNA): TGTGCCAGCTCAGACACAGAACTTATTAACTATGGCTACACCTTC.

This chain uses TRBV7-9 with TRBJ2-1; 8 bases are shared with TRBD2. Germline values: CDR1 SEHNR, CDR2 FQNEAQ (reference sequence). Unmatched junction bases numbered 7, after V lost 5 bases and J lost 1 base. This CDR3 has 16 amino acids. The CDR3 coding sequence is TGTGCCAGCAGCGGTTTCAGCGGGGGTTCCTACAATGAGCAGTTCTTC. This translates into CASSGFSGGSYNEQFF.

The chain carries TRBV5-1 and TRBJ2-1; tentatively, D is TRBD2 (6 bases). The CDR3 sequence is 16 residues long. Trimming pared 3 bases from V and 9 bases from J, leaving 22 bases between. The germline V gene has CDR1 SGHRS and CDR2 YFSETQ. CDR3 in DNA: TGCGCCAGCAGCTGGGGGGATAACAACCGAGGTGCTGAGCAGTTCTTC. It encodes CASSWGDNNRGAEQFF.

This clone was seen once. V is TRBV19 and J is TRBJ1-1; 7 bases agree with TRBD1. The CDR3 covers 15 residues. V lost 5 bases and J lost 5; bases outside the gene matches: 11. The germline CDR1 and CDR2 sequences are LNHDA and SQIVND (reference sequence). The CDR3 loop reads CASSLPTGRQTEAFF. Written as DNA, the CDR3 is TGTGCCAGTAGTCTCCCGACAGGGAGACAGACTGAAGCTTTCTTT.

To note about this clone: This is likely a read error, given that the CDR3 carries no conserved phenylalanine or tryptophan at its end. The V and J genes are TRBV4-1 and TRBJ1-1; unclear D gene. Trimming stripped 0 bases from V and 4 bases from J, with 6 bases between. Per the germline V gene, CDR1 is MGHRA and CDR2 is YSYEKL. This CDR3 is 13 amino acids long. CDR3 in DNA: TGCGCCAGCAGCCAAGATCCGGTCACTGAAGCTTTCCTT. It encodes CASSQDPVTEAFL.

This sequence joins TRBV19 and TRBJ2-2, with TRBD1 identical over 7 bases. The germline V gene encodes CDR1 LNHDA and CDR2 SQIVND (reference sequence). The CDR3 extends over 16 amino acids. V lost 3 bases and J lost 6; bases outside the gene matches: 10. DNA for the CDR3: TGTGCCAGTAGTATCTCCGGGACAGTACTGGCCGGGGAGCTGTTTTTT. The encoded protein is CASSISGTVLAGELFF.

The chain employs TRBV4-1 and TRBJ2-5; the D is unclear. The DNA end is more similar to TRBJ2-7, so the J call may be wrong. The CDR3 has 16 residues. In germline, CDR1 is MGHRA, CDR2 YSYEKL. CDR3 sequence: CASSQETMVSSYEQYF. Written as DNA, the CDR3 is TGCGCCAGCAGCCAAGAGACCATGGTGTCTTCCTACGAGCAGTACTTC.

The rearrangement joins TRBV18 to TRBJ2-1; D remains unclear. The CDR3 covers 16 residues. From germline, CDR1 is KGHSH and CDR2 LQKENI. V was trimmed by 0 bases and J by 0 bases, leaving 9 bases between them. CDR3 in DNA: TGTGCCAGCTCACCACCTCAGCAGAGCTCCTACAATGAGCAGTTCTTC. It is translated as CASSPPQQSSYNEQFF.

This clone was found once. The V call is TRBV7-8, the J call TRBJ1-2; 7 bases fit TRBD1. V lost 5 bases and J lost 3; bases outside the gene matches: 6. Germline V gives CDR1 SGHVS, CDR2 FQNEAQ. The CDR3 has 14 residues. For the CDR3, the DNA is TGTGCCAGCAGCCTGGACAGGAACCACTATGGCTACACCTTC. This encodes CASSLDRNHYGYTF.

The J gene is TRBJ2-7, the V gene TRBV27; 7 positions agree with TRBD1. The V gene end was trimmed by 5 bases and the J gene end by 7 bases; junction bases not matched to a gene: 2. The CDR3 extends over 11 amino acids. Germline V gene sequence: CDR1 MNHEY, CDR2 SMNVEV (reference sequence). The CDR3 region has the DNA TGTGCCAGCAGTAAGGGACAGGAGCAGTACTTC. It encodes CASSKGQEQYF.

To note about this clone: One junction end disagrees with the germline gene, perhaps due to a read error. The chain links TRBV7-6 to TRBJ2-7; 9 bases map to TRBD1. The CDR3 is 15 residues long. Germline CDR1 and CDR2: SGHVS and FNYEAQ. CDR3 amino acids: CASRLDGTGYYEQYF. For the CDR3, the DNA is TGTGCCAGCAGGTTAGATGGGACAGGGTACTACGAGCAGTACTTC.

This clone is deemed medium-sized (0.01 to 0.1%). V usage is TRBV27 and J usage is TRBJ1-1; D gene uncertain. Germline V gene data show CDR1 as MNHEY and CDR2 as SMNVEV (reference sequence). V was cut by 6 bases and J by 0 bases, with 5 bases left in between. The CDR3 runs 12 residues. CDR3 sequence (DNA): TGTGCCAGCAGCACAGTGAACACTGAAGCTTTCTTT. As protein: CASSTVNTEAFF.